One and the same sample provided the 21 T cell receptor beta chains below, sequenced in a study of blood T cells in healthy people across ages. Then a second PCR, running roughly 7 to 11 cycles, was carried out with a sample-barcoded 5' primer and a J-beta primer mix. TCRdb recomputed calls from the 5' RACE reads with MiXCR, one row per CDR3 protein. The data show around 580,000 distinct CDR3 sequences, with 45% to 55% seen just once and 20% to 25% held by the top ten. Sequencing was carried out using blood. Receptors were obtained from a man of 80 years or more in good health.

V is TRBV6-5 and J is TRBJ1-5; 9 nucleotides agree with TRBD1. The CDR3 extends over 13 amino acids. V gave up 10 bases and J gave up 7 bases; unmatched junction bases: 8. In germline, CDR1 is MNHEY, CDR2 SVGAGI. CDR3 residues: CATHRGRGQPQHF. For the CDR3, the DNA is TGTGCCACCCACAGGGGGCGAGGACAGCCCCAGCATTTT.

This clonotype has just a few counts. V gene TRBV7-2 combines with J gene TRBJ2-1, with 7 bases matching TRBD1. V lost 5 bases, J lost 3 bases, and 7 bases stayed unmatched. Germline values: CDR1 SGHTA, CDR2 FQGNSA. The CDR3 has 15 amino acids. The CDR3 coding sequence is TGTGCCAGCAGCCCGGCGAGGGGGCTCTACAATGAGCAGTTCTTC. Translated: CASSPARGLYNEQFF.

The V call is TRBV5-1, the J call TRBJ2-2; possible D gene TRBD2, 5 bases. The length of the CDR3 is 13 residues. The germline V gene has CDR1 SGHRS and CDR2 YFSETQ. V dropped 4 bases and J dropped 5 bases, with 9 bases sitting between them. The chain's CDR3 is CASSVEATGELFF. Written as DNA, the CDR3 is TGCGCCAGCAGCGTGGAGGCTACCGGGGAGCTGTTTTTT.

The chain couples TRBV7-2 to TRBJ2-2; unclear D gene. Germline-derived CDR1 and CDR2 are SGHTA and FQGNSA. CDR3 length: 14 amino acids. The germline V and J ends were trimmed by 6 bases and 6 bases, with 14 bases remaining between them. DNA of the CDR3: TGTGCCAGCAGGAAGATGGGTGGCGCCGGGGAGCTGTTTTTT. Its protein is CASRKMGGAGELFF.

The chain's CDR3 is CASRPPGGVEQFF. CDR3 sequence (DNA): TGTGCCAGCAGGCCTCCAGGGGGGGTTGAGCAGTTCTTC. This chain links TRBV6-2 or TRBV6-3 with TRBJ2-1; D may match TRBD1 or TRBD2 (7 bases each). The CDR3 is 13 residues long. Germline V gives CDR1 MNHEY, CDR2 SVGEGT. V gave up 6 bases and J gave up 9 bases, with 15 bases separating them.

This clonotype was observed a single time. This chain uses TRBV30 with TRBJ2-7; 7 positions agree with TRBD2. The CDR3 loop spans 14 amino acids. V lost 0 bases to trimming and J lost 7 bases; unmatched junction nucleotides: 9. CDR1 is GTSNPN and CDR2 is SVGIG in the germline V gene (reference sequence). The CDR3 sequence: CAWSVGSQRGEQYF. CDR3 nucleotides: TGTGCCTGGAGTGTAGGCAGCCAGCGGGGTGAGCAGTACTTC.

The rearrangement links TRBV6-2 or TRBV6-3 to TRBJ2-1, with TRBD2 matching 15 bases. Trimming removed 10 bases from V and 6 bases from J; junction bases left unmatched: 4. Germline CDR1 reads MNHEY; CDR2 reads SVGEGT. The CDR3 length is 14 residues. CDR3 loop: CATGLAGGVNEQFF. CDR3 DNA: TGTGCCACCGGACTAGCGGGAGGGGTCAATGAGCAGTTCTTC.

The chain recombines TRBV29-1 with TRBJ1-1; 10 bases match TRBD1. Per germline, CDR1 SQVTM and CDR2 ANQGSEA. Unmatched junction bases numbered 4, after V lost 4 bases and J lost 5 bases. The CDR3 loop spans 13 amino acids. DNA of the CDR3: TGCAGCGTTGGGACAGGGGGTGGTACTGAAGCTTTCTTT. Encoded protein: CSVGTGGGTEAFF.

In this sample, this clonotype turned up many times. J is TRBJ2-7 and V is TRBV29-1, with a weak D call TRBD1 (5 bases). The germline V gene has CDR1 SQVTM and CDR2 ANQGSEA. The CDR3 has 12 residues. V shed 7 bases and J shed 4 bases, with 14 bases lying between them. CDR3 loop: CSANKGHYEQYF. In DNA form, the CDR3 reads TGCAGCGCTAACAAGGGGCATTACGAGCAGTACTTC.

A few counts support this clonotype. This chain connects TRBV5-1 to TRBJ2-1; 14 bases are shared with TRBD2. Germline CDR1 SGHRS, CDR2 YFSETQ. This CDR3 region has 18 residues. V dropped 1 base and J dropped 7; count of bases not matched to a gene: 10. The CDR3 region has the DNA TGCGCCAGCAGCTTGTGGCCATCAGGGACTAGCGGGAGTAATGAGCAGTTCTTC. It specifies CASSLWPSGTSGSNEQFF.

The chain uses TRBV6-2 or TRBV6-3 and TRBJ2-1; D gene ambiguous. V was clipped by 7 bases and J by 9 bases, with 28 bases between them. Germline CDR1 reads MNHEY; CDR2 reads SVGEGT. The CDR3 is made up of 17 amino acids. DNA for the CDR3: TGTGCCAGCACCCCGAATCTGGTAGTAGCAGTAGGCGGTGAGCAGTTCTTC. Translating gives CASTPNLVVAVGGEQFF.

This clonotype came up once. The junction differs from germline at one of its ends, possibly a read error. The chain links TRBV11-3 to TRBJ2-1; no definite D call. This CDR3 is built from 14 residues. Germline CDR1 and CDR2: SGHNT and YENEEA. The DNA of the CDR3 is TGTGCCGGCAGCCCGTCGGCCTATCACAATGAGCAGTTCTTC. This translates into CAGSPSAYHNEQFF.

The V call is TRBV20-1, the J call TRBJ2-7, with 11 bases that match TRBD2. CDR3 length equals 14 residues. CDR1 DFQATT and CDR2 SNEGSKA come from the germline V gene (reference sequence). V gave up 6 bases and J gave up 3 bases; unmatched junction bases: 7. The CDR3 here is CSAPGLAGFYEQYF. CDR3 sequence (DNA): TGCAGTGCCCCCGGACTAGCGGGTTTCTACGAGCAGTACTTC.

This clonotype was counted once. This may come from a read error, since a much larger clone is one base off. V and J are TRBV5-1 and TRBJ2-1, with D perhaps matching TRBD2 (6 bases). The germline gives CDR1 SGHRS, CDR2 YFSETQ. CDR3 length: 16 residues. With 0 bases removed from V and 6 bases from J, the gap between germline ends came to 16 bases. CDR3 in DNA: TGCGCCAGCAGCTTGGACAGCGGGCGGTTGGGCAATGAGCAGTTCTTC. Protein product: CASSLDSGRLGNEQFF.

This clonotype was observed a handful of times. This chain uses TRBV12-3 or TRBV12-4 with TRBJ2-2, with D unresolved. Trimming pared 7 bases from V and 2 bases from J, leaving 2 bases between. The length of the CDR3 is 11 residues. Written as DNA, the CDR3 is TGTGCCAGCACTAACACCGGGGAGCTGTTTTTT. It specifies CASTNTGELFF.

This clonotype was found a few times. CDR3 sequence: CSVGDDQPQHF. CDR3 sequence (DNA): TGCAGCGTTGGGGACGATCAGCCCCAGCATTTT. V and J are TRBV29-1 and TRBJ1-5; D perhaps matches TRBD1 (5 bases). The V end lost 4 bases, the J end lost 5 bases, and 6 bases lay between the germline ends. Per the germline V gene, CDR1 is SQVTM and CDR2 is ANQGSEA. The CDR3 loop spans 11 amino acids.

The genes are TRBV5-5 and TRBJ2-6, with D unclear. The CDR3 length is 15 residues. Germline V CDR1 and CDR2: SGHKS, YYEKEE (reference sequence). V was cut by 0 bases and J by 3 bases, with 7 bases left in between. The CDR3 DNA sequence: TGTGCCAGCAGCTTGGTAGAAGGTGGGGCCAACGTCCTGACTTTC. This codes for CASSLVEGGANVLTF.

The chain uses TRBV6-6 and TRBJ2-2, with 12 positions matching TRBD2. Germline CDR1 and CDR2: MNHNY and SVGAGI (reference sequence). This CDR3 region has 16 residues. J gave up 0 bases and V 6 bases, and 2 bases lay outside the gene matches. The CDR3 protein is CASSRLAGANTGELFF. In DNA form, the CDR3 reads TGTGCCAGCAGCCGACTAGCGGGAGCGAACACCGGGGAGCTGTTTTTT.

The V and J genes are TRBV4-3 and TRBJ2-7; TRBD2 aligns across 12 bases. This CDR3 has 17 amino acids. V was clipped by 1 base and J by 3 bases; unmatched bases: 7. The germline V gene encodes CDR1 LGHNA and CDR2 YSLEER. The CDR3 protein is CASSQGPLAGGLYEQYF. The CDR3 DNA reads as TGCGCCAGCAGCCAAGGACCCCTAGCGGGAGGGCTCTACGAGCAGTACTTC.

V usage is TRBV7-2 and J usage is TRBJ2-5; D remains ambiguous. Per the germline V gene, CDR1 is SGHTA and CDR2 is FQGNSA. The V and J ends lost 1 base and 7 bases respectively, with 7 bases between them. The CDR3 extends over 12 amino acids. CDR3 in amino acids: CASSLVRSTQYF. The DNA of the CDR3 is TGTGCCAGCAGCTTAGTCAGGTCGACCCAGTACTTC.

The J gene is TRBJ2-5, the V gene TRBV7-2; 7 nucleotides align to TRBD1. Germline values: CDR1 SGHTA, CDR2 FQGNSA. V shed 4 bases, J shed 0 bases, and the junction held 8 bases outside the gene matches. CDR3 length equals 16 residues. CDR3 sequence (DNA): TGTGCCAGCAGCTCCCCGCCGACAGGGTACCAAGAGACCCAGTACTTC. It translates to CASSSPPTGYQETQYF.